This T cell receptor (beta chain) appears in the sequencing data of a study of tumor-infiltrating lymphocytes in glioblastoma multiforme listed by TCRdb under 2017. About the investigation overall: The study tested whether intratumoral genomic heterogeneity fosters TIL diversity by jointly investigating somatic mutations, TIL diversity and immune response activity.

According to the germline V gene, CDR1 reads ENHRY and CDR2 reads SYGVKD. Measured from the cysteine to the phenylalanine, the CDR3 is 13 residues long. Just CDR3 DNA is preserved here, 39 bases in frame from base 1. V lost 8 bases and J lost 4 bases, and the count of bases not matched to a germline gene is 4. Total RNA was isolated from peripheral blood mononuclear cells with TRIzol reagent and was purified using the RNeasy kit. All RNA had OD 260/280 ratios above 1.9 and RNA integrity numbers above 6.5. Results and caveats for the whole study, not just this receptor: T cells were not sorted into functional subsets, and such sorting was noted by the authors as a future improvement. Generalizability is limited because the TCR and somatic mutation analysis included only one glioblastoma patient. Because T cells carry unequal numbers of TCR transcripts, RNA-based TCR sequencing may distort clone frequencies.

This clonotype was observed a single time. Its antigen is unknown. No base-level quality is on record; no much larger clone is a single base apart. A lone read gives weak evidence. A modified ARM-PCR protocol with multiple V-beta primers and a C-beta primer was used to build TCRB libraries from RNA via three nested multiplex PCR rounds. TCRB-specific cDNA was synthesized from approximately 0.5 ug total RNA with ProtoScript II Reverse Transcriptase and a C-beta primer. The description of the TCRB libraries did not include any unique molecular identifiers. The third PCR added barcodes and adapters over roughly 24 cycles with Deep VentR (exo-) polymerase, followed by gel purification of 250-500 bp bands. An Illumina HiSeq 2500 generating 250 bp paired-end reads was used to sequence the TCRB libraries. The original pipeline was this. Trimmomatic was used to clean reads, FLASH to merge reads, MiGEC to assign V, D and J segments, and VDJtools to perform the analysis. The Shannon-Wiener diversity index, calculated using VDJtools, was used to quantify repertoire diversity. The raw public reads went through TCRdb reprocessing: fastp at Q25, MiXCR clone calling, in-frame beta chains kept. One record per CDR3 amino acid sequence lists the most common genes and DNA. It is TCRdb's table, rather than the study itself, that gives the V and J calls and clone size. The sample table shows about 19,000 distinct CDR3 sequences, and about two thirds are seen once. The ten largest make up about 18% of the sample.

Sequences were obtained from peripheral blood. The V and J segments used are TRBV10-3 and TRBJ2-7; 11 junctional bases match TRBD1. The receptor's source is a male donor with glioblastoma. The DNA sequence follows: TGTGCCATCGGCCGGGACAGGGGGTACGAGCAGTACTTC. It specifies CAIGRDRGYEQYF.